This T cell receptor beta chain was found in a study of shared clonotypes between healthy human individuals. Whole-study context: Those who served as donors were a couple of women and a few men between the ages of 18 and 49.

Every subset's genomic DNA went evenly onto several immunoSEQ plates. Replicate sorted-subset PCRs were loaded with 150 to 250 ng DNA, about 30,000 T cell genomes. Sequencing was performed with immunoSEQ multiplex PCR; in TCRdb, only in-frame clones are kept and a portion is missing. The table records about 2.5 million clones, about nine tenths of them present only once. Germline trimming cut 5 bases from V and 5 bases from J; bases unmatched to any gene: 10. Germline-derived CDR1 and CDR2 are SEHNR and FQNEAQ (reference sequence). The CDR3 runs 15 residues. The source of this sequence is a man aged 18 to 29 in good health. Some clones in this sample may be carry-over from other donors' samples. This chain links TRBV7-9 with TRBJ2-5; the match to TRBD1 covers 8 bases. Sample: naive CD4+ T cells from PBMCs. Subset described: CD45RA+ positively selected. CDR3 nucleotides: TGTGCCAGCAGCCCCAACCAGGGGGCGAGGGAGACCCAGTACTTC. Translation: CASSPNQGARETQYF.